The present T cell receptor (beta chain) was sequenced within a study of shared clonotypes between healthy human individuals. Study context: Samples came from two female and a few male donors aged 18 to 49.

Concerning this clone itself: What it recognizes is unknown.

Study processing details: Filtering was not the same, since immunoSEQ gave junction-only sequences without quality scores. The data were produced by immunoSEQ multiplex PCR, yet TCRdb's version contains in-frame clones alone and is incomplete. Clone size and V and J calls were adopted from that table, with D and trimming inferred from the DNA. The repertoire consists of 2 million to 2.5 million clones, with 93% occurring once and the leading ten covering roughly 0.36%. Points from the study as a whole: With a few donors compared, 4.5% to 6.5% of naive CD4 clonotypes were shared. Clonotypes which were not shared had lower generation probabilities than clonotypes that all four donors shared.

The receptor comes from a man aged 18 to 35 in good health. Some clones in this sample may be carry-over from other donors' samples. Material for sequencing was naive CD4+ T cells from PBMCs. Noted subset: CD45RA+ positively selected.

The CDR3 region is CASSQGSDRGPATNEKLFF. CDR3 in DNA: TGTGCCAGCAGCCAAGGGTCGGACAGGGGGCCCGCAACTAATGAAAAACTGTTTTTT. This sequence joins TRBV4-2 and TRBJ1-4, with 11 positions matching TRBD1. The CDR3 runs to 19 residues. The ends lost 1 base at V and 0 bases at J; junction bases unmatched: 7. Germline CDR1 LGHNA, CDR2 YNFKEQ.